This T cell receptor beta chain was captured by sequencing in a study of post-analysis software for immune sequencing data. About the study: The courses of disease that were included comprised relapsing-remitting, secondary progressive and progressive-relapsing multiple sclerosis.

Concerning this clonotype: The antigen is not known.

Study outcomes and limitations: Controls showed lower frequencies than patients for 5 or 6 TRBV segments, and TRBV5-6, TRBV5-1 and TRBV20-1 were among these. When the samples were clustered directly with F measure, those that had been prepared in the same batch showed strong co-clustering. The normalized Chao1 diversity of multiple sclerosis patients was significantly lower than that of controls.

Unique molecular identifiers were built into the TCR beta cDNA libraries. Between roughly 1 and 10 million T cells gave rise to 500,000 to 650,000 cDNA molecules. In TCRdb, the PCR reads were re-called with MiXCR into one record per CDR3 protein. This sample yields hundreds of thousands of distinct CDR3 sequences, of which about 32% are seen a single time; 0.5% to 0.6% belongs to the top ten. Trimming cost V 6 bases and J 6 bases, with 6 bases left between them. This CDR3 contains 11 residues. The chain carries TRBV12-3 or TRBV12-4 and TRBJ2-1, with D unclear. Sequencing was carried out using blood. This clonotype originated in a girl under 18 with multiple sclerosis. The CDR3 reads CASRVVNEQFF. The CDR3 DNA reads TGTGCCAGCAGGGTTGTCAATGAGCAGTTCTTC.